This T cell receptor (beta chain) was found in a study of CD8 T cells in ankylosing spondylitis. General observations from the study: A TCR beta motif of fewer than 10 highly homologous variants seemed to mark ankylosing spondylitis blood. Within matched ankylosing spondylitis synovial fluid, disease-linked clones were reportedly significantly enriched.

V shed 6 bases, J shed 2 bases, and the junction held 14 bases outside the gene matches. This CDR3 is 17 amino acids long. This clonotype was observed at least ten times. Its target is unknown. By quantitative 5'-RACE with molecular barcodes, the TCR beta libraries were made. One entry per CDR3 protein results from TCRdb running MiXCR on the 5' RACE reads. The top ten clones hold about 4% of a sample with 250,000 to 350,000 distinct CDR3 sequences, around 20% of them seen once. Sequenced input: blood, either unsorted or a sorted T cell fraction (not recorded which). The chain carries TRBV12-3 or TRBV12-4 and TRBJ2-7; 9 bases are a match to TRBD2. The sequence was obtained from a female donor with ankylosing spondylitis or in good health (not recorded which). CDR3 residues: CASSPLSPGLATYEQYF. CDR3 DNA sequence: TGTGCCAGCAGCCCCCTCTCCCCGGGACTAGCTACCTACGAGCAGTACTTC.